These T cell receptor beta chains were read from a single sample in a study of neurological immune-mediated disorders. Each CDR3 protein is one row after TCRdb ran MiXCR on the 5' RACE reads. In the table there are 25,000 to 35,000 distinct CDR3 sequences, over 10% of which are singletons. The sequenced sample consisted of PBMCs. The receptors were sampled from a woman in her fifties or sixties in good health. Both conserved end residues are part of each CDR3. The size of a clone is reported for some rows only, either as once, few or many, or as a class for expanded clones.

CDR3aa	abundance	v_gene	j_gene
CASSLVVTGAGANVLTF	many	TRBV5-1	TRBJ2-6
CSARDNGGALDTQYF	many	TRBV20-1	TRBJ2-3
CATSDSPRSGAGELFF	many	TRBV24-1	TRBJ2-2
CASSLSGTSQETQYF	many	TRBV5-1	TRBJ2-5
CSAPPPEGWEPQHF	many	TRBV20-1	TRBJ1-5
CASRAGNYGYTF	medium-sized	TRBV12-3/TRBV12-4	TRBJ1-2
CASSQDNSGGSGSYEQYF	many	TRBV4-2	TRBJ2-7
CASSLVLGVKRTEAFF	many	TRBV11-2	TRBJ1-1
CATSIDRGLRSGANVLTF	many	TRBV15	TRBJ2-6
CASSLATYGREKLFF	NA	TRBV7-6	TRBJ1-4
CASSPDTGQITIYF	NA	TRBV18	TRBJ1-3
CAATRPGGPYEQYF	many	TRBV7-2	TRBJ2-7
CASSFLQGGETQYF	many	TRBV5-1	TRBJ2-5
CASRQTDRVEQFF	many	TRBV11-2	TRBJ2-1
CASTGGTRGAYNEQFF	many	TRBV6-2/TRBV6-3	TRBJ2-1
CASSRDGNTGELFF	many	TRBV10-2	TRBJ2-2
CSASRPGTVNEKLFF	many	TRBV20-1	TRBJ1-4